Below, one T cell receptor (beta chain) is given with its context. Its antigen is not identified. TCRdb keeps only in-frame clones here, not all; method: immunoSEQ multiplex PCR. Of under 90,000 clones in the sample, 85% to 95% were seen once. The data derive from a study of OX40 agonist ivuxolimab in advanced cancers. The study, taken as a whole, reports: The investigators did not determine what antigen specificity the expanded peripheral T cells had. At doses 0.1 to 3.0 mg/kg, CD4+ and CD8+ clones expanded.

Specimen: CD4+ or CD8+ T cells sorted from blood, collected in a trial of the OX40 agonist ivuxolimab. This sequence was found in an adult with an advanced solid tumor such as melanoma, head and neck, liver or kidney cancer.

The CDR3 bases are TGCGCCAGCAGCCATGCCGGGGCGGGGTCCTACGAGCAGTACTTC. It yields the protein CASSHAGAGSYEQYF. This chain connects TRBV5-1 to TRBJ2-7; D may be TRBD2 (6 bases). The CDR3 contains 15 residues. V lost 4 bases, J lost 1 base, and 15 bases lay in between. In germline, CDR1 is SGHRS, CDR2 YFSETQ.